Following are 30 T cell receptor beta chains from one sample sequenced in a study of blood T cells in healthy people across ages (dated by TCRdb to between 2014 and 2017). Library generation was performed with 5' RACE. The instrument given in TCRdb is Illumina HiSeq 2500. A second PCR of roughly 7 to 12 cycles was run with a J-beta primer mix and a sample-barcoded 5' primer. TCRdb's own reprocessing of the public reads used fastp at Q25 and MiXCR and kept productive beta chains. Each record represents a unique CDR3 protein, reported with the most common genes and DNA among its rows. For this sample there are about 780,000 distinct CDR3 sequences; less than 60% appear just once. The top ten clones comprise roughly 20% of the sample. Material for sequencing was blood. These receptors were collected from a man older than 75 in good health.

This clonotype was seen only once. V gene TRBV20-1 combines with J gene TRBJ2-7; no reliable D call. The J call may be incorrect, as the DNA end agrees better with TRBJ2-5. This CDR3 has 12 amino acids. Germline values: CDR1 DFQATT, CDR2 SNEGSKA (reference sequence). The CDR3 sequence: CSAAPSSETQYF. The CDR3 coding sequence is TGCAGTGCGGCCCCTAGTAGCGAGACCCAGTACTTC.

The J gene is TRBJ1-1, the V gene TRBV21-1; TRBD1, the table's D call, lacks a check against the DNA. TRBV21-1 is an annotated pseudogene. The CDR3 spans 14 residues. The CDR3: CASSKGPPNTEAFF. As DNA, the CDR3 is TGTGCCAGCAGCAAGGGACCGCCGAACACTGAAGCTTTCTTT.

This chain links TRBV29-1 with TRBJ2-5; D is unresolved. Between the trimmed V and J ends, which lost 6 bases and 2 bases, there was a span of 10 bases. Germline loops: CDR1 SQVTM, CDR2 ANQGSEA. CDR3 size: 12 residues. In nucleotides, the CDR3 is TGCAGCGTGAGAGACGCACAAGAGACCCAGTACTTC. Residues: CSVRDAQETQYF.

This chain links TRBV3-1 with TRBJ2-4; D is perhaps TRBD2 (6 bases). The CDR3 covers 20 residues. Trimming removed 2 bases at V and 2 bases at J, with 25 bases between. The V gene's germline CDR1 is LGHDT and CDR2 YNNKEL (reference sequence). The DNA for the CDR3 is TGTGCCAGCAGCCAACTCGAGGGGCACCTTAGCGGAGATTCCAAAAACATTCAGTACTTC. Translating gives CASSQLEGHLSGDSKNIQYF. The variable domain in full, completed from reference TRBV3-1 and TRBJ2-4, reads DTAVSQTPKYLVTQMGNDKSIKCEQNLGHDTMYWYKQDSKKFLKIMFSYNNKELIINETVPNRFSPKSPDKAHLNLHINSLELGDSAVYFCASSQLEGHLSGDSKNIQYFGAGTRLSVL.

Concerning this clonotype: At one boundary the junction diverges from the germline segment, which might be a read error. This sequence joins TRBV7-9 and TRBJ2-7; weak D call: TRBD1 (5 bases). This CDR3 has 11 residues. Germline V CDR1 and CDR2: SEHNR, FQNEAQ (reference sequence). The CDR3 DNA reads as TGTACCAGCAGCGCGACAGACGAGCAGTACTTC. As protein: CTSSATDEQYF.

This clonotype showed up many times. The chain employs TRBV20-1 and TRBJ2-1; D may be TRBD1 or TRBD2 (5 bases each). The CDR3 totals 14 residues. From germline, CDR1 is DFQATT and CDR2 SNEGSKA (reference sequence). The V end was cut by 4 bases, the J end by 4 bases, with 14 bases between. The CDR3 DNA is TGCAGTGCTATTGGGTGGGACGCTTACAATGAGCAGTTCTTC. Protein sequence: CSAIGWDAYNEQFF.

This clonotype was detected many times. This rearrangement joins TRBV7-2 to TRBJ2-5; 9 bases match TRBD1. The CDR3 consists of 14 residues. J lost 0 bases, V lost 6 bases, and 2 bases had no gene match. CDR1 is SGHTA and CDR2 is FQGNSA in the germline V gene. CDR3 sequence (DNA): TGTGCCAGCAGTGGACAGGGGTACCAAGAGACCCAGTACTTC. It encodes CASSGQGYQETQYF.

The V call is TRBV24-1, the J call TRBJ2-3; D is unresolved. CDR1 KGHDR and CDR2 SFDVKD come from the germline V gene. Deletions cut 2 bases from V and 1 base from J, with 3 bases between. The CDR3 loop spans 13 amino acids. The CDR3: CATSDSGTDTQYF. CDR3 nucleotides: TGTGCCACCAGTGATTCCGGCACAGATACGCAGTATTTT.

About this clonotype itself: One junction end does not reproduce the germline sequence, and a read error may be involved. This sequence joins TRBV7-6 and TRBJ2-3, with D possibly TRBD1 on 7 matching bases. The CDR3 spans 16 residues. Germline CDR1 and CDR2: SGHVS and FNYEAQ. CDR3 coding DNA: TGTGCCAACAGCCTTTCAGGAGGGGGCGCGACAGATACGCAGTATTTT. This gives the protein CANSLSGGGATDTQYF.

The CDR3 sequence is CASSPGEGSTDTQYF. The CDR3 bases are TGTGCCAGCAGCCCCGGGGAGGGAAGCACAGATACGCAGTATTTT. This chain joins TRBV7-2 and TRBJ2-3; 7 nucleotides agree with TRBD2. V gave up 5 bases and J gave up 0 bases; unmatched junction bases: 5. The V gene's germline CDR1 is SGHTA and CDR2 FQGNSA. The CDR3 sequence is 15 residues long.

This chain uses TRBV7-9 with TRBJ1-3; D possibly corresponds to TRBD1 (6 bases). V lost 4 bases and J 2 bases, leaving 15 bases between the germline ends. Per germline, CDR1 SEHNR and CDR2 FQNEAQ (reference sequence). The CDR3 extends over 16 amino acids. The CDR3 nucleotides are TGTGCCAGCAGCTCCCCGACAGGCTATACTGGAAACACCATATATTTT. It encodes CASSSPTGYTGNTIYF. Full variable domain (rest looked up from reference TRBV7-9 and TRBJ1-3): DTGVSQNPRHKITKRGQNVTFRCDPISEHNRLYWYRQTLGQGPEFLTYFQNEAQLEKSRLLSDRFSAERPKGSFSTLEIQRTEQGDSAMYLCASSSPTGYTGNTIYFGEGSWLTVV.

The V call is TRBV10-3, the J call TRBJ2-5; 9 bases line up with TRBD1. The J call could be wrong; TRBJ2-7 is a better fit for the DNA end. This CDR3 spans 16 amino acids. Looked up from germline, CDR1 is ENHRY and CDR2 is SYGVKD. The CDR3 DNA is TGTGCCATCAGTGATAATTGGACAGGGGCGGCCTACGAGCAGTACTTC. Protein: CAISDNWTGAAYEQYF.

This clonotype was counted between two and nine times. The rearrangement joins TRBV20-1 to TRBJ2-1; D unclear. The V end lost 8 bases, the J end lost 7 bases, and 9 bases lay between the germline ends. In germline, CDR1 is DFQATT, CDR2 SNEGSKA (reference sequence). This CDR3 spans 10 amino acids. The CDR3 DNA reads TGCAGTCCACAGAGTAATGAGCAGTTCTTC. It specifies CSPQSNEQFF.

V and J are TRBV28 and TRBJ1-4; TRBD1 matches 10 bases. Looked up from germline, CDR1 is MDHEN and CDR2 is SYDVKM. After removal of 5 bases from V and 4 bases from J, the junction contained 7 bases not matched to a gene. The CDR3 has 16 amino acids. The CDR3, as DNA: TGTGCCAGCAGTCGATCCGGGACAGGGGTTAATGAAAAACTGTTTTTT. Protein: CASSRSGTGVNEKLFF.

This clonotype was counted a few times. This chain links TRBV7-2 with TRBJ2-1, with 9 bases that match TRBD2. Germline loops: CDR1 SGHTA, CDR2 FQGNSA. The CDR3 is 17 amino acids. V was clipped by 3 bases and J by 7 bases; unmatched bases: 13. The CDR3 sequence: CASSFDAVAGVGNEQFF. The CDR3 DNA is TGTGCCAGCAGCTTTGACGCTGTAGCGGGAGTAGGAAATGAGCAGTTCTTC.

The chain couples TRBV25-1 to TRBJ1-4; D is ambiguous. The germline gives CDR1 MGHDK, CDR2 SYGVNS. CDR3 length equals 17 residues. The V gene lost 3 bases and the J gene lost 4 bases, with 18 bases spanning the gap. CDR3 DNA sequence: TGTGCCAGCAGTGACCCACCCACGGGGATGAGTAATGAAAAACTGTTTTTT. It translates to CASSDPPTGMSNEKLFF.

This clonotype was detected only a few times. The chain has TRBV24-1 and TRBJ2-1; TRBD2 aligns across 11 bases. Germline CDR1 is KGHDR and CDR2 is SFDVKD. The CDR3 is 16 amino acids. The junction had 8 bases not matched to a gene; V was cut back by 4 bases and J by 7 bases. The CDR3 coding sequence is TGTGCCACCAGTGAACCTACTAGCGGGGGAGGGAATGAGCAGTTCTTC. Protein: CATSEPTSGGGNEQFF.

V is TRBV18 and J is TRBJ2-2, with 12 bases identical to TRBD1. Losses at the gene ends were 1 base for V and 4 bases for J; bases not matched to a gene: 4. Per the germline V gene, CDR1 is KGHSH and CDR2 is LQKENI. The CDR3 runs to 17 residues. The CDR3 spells CASSPLGTGGSTGELFF. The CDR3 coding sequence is TGTGCCAGCTCACCACTGGGGACAGGGGGCTCCACCGGGGAGCTGTTTTTT.

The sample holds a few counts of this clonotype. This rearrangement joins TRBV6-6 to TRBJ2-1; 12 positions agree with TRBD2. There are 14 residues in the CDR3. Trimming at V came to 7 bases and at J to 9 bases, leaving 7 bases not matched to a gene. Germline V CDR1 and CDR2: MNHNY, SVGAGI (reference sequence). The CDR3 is CASNYGTSGFEQFF. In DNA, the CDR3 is TGTGCCAGCAATTATGGGACTAGCGGGTTTGAGCAGTTCTTC.

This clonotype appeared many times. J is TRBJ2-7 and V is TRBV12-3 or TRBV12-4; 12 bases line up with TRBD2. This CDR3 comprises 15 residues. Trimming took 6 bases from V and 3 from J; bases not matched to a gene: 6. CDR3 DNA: TGTGCCAGCAGCCGGACTAGCGGGACCTTCTACGAGCAGTACTTC. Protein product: CASSRTSGTFYEQYF.

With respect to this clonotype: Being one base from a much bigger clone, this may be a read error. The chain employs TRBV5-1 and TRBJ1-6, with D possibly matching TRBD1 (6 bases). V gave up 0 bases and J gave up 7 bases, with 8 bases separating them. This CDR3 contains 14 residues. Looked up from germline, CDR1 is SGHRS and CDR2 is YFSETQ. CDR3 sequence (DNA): TGCGCCAGCAGCTTGGGTGGACAGAATTCACCCCTCCACTTT. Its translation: CASSLGGQNSPLHF.

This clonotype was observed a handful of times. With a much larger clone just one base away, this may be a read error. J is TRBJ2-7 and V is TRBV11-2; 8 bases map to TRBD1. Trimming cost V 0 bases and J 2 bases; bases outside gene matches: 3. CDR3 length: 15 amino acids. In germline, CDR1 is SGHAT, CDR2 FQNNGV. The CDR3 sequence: CASSLDRTGPYEQYF. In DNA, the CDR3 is TGTGCCAGCAGCTTAGACCGGACAGGGCCCTACGAGCAGTACTTC. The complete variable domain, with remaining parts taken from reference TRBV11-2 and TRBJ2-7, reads EAGVAQSPRYKIIEKRQSVAFWCNPISGHATLYWYQQILGQGPKLLIQFQNNGVVDDSQLPKDRFSAERLKGVDSTLKIQPAKLEDSAVYLCASSLDRTGPYEQYFGPGTRLTVT.

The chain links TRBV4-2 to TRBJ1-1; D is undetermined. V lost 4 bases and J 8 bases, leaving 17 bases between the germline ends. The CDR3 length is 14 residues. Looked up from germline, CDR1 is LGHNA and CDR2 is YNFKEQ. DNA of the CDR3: TGTGCCAGCAGCCGAAGAGGACTGAGAGGAGAAGCTTTCTTT. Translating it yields CASSRRGLRGEAFF.

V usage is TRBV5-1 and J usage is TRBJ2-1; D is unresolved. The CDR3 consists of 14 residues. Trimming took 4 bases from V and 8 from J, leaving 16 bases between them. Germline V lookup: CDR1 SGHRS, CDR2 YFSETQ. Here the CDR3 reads CASSIDPHLDEQFF. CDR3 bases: TGCGCCAGCAGCATAGACCCCCACCTGGATGAGCAGTTCTTC.

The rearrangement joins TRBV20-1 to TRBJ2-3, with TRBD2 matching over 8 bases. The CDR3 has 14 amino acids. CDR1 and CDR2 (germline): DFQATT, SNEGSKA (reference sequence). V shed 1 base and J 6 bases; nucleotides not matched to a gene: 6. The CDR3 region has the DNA TGCAGTGCTAGAGTAACGGGAGGGCGGGATACGCAGTATTTT. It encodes CSARVTGGRDTQYF.

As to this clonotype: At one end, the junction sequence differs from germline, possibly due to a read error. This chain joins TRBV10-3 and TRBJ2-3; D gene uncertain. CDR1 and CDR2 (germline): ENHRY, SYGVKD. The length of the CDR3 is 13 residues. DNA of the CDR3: TGTGCCATCAGGGAGTTGGACACAGATACGCAGTATTTT. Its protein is CAIRELDTDTQYF.

The CDR3 loop reads CSVEVRNQPQHF. The CDR3 DNA sequence: TGCAGCGTTGAGGTCAGAAATCAGCCCCAGCATTTT. V gene TRBV29-1 combines with J gene TRBJ1-5; no firm D call. Trimming cost V 3 bases and J 4 bases, with 7 bases left between them. Germline CDR1 reads SQVTM; CDR2 reads ANQGSEA. The CDR3 runs to 12 residues.

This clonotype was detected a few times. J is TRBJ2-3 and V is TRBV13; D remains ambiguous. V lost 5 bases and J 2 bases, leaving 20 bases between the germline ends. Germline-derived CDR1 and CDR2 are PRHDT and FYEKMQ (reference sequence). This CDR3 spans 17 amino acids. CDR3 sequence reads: CASSALLPPGDTDTQYF. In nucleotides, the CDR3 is TGTGCCAGCAGCGCCCTGCTCCCCCCAGGAGACACAGATACGCAGTATTTT.

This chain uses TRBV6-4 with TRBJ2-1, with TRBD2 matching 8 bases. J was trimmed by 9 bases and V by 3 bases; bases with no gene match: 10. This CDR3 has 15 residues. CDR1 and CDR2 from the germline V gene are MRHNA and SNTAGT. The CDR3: CASSETAGETSEQFF. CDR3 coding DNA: TGTGCCAGCAGTGAAACAGCGGGAGAGACAAGTGAGCAGTTCTTC.

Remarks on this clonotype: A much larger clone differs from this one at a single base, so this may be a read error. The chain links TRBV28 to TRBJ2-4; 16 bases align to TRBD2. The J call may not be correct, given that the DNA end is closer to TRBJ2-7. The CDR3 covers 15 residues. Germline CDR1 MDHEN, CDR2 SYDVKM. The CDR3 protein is CASSLGLAGGSEQYF. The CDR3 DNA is TGTGCCAGCAGTTTGGGACTAGCGGGAGGGTCCGAGCAGTACTTC.